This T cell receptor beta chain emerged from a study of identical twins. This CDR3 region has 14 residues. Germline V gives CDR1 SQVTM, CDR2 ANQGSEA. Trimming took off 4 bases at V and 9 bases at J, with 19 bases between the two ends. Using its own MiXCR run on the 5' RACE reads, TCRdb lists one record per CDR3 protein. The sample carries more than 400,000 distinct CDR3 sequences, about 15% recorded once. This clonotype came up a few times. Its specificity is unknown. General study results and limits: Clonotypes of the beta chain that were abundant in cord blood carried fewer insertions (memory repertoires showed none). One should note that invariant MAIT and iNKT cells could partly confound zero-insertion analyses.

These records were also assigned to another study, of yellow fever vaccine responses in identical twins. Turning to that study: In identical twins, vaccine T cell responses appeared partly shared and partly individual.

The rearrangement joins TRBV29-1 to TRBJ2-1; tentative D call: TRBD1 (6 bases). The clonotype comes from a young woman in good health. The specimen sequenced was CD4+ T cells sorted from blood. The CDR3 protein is CSVALGAGDFEQFF. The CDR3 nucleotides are TGCAGCGTTGCCTTGGGGGCTGGAGATTTTGAGCAGTTCTTC.